The T cell receptor beta chain described here comes from a study of CD4 T cells in relation to SARS-CoV-2 and coronaviruses. The data were produced by immunoSEQ multiplex PCR, yet TCRdb's version contains in-frame clones alone and is incomplete. This sample has more than 15,000 clones, with 82% found just once. V lost 1 base to trimming and J lost 1 base; unmatched junction nucleotides: 3. Germline loops: CDR1 SQVTM, CDR2 ANQGSEA. This CDR3 has 14 residues. CD4+ T cells from unexposed donors were obtained before the COVID-19 pandemic (2011-2018). After less than 11 days of culture, CD4+ T cells were isolated. As for this clone: Its antigen is unidentified.

V is TRBV29-1 and J is TRBJ1-2, with 7 positions matching TRBD1. The sequencing input was CD4+ T cells from PBMCs, cultured in vitro. The receptor comes from a human donor in good health. The CDR3 loop is CSVEGQGGNYGYTF. Written as DNA, the CDR3 is TGCAGCGTTGAAGGGCAGGGGGGTAACTATGGCTACACCTTC. Full variable domain (remainder filled in from reference TRBV29-1 and TRBJ1-2): SAVISQKPSRDICQRGTSLTIQCQVDSQVTMMFWYRQQPGQSLTLIATANQGSEATYESGFVIDKFPISRPNLTFSTLTVSNMSPEDSSIYLCSVEGQGGNYGYTFGSGTRLTVV.